This TCR beta chain was retrieved from a study of long-term antiretroviral therapy in people with HIV. The overall study: The earliest samples came about a decade before the 2015 immediate-ART recommendation.

The run of the v3.0 immunoSEQ assay was at survey level. A target of about 35,000-55,000 T-cell genomes per sample was set for sequencing. TCRdb's copy holds only in-frame clones and misses some; the assay was immunoSEQ multiplex PCR. The sample has some 40,000 clones, roughly nine tenths seen once. The source was unsorted PBMCs, collected 1.2 years after starting antiretroviral therapy. This TCR derives from a woman aged 45-65 years with HIV.

CDR3 amino acids: CASSSDLTSREQFF. In nucleotides, the CDR3 is TGTGCCAGCAGCTCGGACCTTACTAGCCGGGAGCAGTTCTTC. The chain combines TRBV7-3 with TRBJ2-1; tentative D call: TRBD2 (6 bases). Germline V gene lookup returns CDR1 SGHTA and CDR2 FQGTGA. The CDR3 covers 14 residues. Trimming shortened V by 4 bases and J by 10 bases, and 17 bases separated the two germline ends.